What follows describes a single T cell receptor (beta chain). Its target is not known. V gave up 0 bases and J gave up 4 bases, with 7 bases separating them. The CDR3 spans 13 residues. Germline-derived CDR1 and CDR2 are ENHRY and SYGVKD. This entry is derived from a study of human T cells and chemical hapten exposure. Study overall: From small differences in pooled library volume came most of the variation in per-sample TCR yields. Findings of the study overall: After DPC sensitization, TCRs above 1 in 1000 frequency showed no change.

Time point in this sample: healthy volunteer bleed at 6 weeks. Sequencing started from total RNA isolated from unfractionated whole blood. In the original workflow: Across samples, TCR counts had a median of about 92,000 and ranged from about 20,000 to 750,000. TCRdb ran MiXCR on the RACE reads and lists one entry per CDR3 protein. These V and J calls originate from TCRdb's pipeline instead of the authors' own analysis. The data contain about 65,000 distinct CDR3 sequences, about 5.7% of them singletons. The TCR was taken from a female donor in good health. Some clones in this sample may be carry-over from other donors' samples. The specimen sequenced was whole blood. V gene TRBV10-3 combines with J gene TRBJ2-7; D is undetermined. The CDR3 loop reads CAISESKVYEQYF. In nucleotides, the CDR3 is TGTGCCATCAGTGAGTCGAAAGTATACGAGCAGTACTTC.